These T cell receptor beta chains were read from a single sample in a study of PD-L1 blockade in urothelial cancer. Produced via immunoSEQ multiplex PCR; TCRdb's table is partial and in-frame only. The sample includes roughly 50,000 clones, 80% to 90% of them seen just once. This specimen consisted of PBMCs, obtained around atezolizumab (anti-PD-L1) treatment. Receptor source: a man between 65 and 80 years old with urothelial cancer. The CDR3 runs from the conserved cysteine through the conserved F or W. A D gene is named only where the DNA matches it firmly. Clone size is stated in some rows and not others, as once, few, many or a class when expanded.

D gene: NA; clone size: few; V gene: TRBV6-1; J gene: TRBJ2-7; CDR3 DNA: TGTGCCAGCAGTAAAACAGGAGGGGCCCACGAGCAGTACTTC; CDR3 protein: CASSKTGGAHEQYF
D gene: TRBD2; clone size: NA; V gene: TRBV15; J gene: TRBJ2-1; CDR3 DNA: TGTGCCACCAGCTTACTAGCGGAGGGTGAGCAGTTCTTC; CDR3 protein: CATSLLAEGEQFF
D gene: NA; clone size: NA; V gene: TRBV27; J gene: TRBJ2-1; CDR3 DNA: TGTGCCAGCAGTTTACCTCTAGGTCTCCCGAACAATGAGCAGTTCTTC; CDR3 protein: CASSLPLGLPNNEQFF
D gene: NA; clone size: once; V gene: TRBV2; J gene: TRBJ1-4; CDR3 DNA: TGTGCCAGCAGGCCAGGGGAAGAAAAACTGTTTTTT; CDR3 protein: CASRPGEEKLFF
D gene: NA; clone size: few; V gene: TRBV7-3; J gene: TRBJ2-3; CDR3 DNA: TGTGCCAGCAGCTTAACATTGGGGGGGGCTGTGGATACGCAGTATTTT; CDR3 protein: CASSLTLGGAVDTQYF
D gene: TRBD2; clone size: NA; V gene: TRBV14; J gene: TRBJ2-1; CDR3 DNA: TGTGCCAGCAGCTATAGCGGGAGCGGCGATGAGCAGTTCTTC; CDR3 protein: CASSYSGSGDEQFF
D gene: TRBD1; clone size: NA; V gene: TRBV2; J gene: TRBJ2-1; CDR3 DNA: TGTGCCAGCAGTGCTTATTCCTCGGACAGGGGGGAGCAGTTCTTC; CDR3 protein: CASSAYSSDRGEQFF
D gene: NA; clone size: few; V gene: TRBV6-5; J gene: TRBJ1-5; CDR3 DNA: TGTGCCAGCTTATATCAGCCCCAGCATTTT; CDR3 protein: CASLYQPQHF
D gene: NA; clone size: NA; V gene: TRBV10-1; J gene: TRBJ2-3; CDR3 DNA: TGCGCCAGCAGTGACGGCGGGGCCCGAACCACAGATACGCAGTATTTT; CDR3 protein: CASSDGGARTTDTQYF
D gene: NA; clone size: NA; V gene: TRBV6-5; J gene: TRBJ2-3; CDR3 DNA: TGTGCCAGCACCCCTCCGGGAATCACAGATACGCAGTATTTT; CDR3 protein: CASTPPGITDTQYF
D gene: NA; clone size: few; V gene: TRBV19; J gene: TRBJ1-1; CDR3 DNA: TGTGCCAGTAGTATAGATCGGGGGGGAGCTTTCTTT; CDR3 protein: CASSIDRGGAFF
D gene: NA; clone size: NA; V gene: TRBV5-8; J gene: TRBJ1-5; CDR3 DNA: TGTGCCAGCAACTTGGTGTCAGGGTGGGAGGGAGACGGATACCAGCCCCAGCATTTT; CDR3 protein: CASNLVSGWEGDGYQPQHF
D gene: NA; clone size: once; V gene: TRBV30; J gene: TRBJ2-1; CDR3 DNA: TGTGCCTCCCCCGAGGGGGACAATGAGCAGTTCTTC; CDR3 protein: CASPEGDNEQFF
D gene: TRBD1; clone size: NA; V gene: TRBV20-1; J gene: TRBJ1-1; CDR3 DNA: TGCAGTGCTAGACCGACGGGACAGTGGCTCTTT; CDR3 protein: CSARPTGQWLF
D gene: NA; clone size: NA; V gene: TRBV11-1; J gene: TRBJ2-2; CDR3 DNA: TGTGCCAGCAGCCTTGGGAGACCCGGGGAGCTGTTTTTT; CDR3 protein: CASSLGRPGELFF
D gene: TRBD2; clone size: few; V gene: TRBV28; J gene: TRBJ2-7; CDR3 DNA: TGTGCCAGCAGCTCGGGGGGGGCCGACGTCGACGAGCAGTACTTC; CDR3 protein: CASSSGGADVDEQYF
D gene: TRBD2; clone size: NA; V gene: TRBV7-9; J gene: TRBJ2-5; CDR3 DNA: TGTGCCAGCAGAAGACTAGCGGGAGAAGAGACCCAGTACTTC; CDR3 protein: CASRRLAGEETQYF
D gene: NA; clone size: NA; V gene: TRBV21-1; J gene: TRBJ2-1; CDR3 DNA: TGTGCCAGCAGCCTTTCTGGGAGGGGCGTCTACAATGAGCAGTTCTTC; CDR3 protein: CASSLSGRGVYNEQFF
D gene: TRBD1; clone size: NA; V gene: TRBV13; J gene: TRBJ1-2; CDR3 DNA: TGTGCCAGCAGCTTAAGACAGGGGGAGGGAGGCTACACCTTC; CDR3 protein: CASSLRQGEGGYTF
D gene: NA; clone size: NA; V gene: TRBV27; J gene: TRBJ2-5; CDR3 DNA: TGTGCCAGCGGGTGGGAGCAGTACTTC; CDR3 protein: CASGWEQYF
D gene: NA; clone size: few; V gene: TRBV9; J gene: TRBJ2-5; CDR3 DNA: TGTGCCAGCAGCGTAGTGACGGGAGCCCAAGAGACCCAGTACTTC; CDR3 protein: CASSVVTGAQETQYF
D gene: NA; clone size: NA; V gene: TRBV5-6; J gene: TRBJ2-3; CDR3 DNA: TGTGCCAGCACCATAGGGGGTGCGGGGGCGTGGAGAAATACGCAGTATTTT; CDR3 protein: CASTIGGAGAWRNTQYF